Below, 3 T cell receptor beta chains from the same sample are listed, as sequenced in a study of blood T cell repertoires in COVID-19. Sequencing used immunoSEQ multiplex PCR; TCRdb keeps in-frame clones, though not all of them. Of about 73,000 clones in the sample, roughly four fifths were seen once. The sample taken for sequencing was peripheral blood. All receptors derive from a human donor in a cohort sampled during active COVID-19.

This clone showed up just once. The rearrangement uses TRBV2 and TRBJ1-3; tentative D call: TRBD1 (6 bases). The CDR3 sequence is 20 residues long. V lost 4 bases and J lost 0, with 25 bases in between. CDR1 and CDR2 from the germline V gene are SNHLY and FYNNEI. The CDR3 sequence: CASSALGQISNTVSGNTIYF. The CDR3 DNA reads TGTGCCAGCAGTGCCCTTGGACAGATTTCAAATACAGTCTCTGGAAACACCATATATTTT.

The V and J genes are TRBV5-6 and TRBJ2-1, with D possibly TRBD1 on 5 matching bases. CDR1 is SGHDT and CDR2 is YYEEEE in the germline V gene. The CDR3 is 15 residues long. Trimming left V 4 bases short and J 2 bases short, with 13 bases between. The CDR3 is CASSLPTGTYNEQFF. The CDR3, as DNA: TGTGCCAGCAGCCTCCCTACAGGCACCTACAATGAGCAGTTCTTC.

The chain combines TRBV6-5 with TRBJ1-1; a weak D match, TRBD1 (5 bases). V lost 8 bases to trimming and J lost 1 base, with 11 bases between them. Germline-derived CDR1 and CDR2 are MNHEY and SVGAGI. This CDR3 comprises 13 residues. The CDR3 DNA is TGTGCCAGCCAAGGGGTGGCGAACACTGAAGCTTTCTTT. The encoded protein is CASQGVANTEAFF.